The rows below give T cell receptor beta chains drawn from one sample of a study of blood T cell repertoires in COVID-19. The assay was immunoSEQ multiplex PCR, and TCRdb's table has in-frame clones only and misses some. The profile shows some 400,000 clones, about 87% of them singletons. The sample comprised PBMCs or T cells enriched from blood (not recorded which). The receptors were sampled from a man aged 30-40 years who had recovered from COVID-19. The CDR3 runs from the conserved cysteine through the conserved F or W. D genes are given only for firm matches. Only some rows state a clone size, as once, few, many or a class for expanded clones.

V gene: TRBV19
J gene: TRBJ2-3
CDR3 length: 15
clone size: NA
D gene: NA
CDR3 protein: CATRLLADYTDTQYF
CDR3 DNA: TGTGCCACTAGGTTATTAGCGGACTACACAGATACGCAGTATTTT

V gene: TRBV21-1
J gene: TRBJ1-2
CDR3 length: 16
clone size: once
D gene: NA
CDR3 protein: CASNLIIRDSRYGYTF
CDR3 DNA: TGTGCCAGCAATCTAATAATAAGGGACAGTCGCTATGGCTACACCTTC

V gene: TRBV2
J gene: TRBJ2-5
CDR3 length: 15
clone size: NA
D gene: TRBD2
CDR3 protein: CASSPTSGGGKTQYF
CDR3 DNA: TGTGCCAGCAGTCCGACTAGCGGGGGAGGAAAGACCCAGTACTTC

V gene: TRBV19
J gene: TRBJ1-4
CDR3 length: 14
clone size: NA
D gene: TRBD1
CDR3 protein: CASSSQGAREKLFF
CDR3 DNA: TGTGCCAGTAGTTCTCAGGGGGCGCGTGAAAAACTGTTTTTT

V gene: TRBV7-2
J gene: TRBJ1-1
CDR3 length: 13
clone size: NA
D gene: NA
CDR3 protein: CASSLNRNTEAFF
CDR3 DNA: TGTGCCAGCAGCTTAAACAGGAACACTGAAGCTTTCTTT

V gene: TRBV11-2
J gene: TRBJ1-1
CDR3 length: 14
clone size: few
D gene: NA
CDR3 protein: CASSLARPGRRAFF
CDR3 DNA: TGTGCCAGCAGCTTAGCTCGCCCGGGTCGACGAGCTTTCTTT

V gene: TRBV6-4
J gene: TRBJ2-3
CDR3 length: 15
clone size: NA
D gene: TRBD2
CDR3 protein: CASSESGGYTDTQYF
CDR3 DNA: TGTGCCAGCAGTGAGAGCGGGGGGTACACAGATACGCAGTATTTT

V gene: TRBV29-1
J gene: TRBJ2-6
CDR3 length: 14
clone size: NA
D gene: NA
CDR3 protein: CSVSQGSGANVLTF
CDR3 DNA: TGCAGCGTTTCCCAGGGCTCTGGGGCCAACGTCCTGACTTTC

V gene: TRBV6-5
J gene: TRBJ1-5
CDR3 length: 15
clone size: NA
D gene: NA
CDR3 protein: CASSYSPAAPQPQHF
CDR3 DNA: TGTGCCAGCAGTTACTCCCCAGCGGCCCCGCAGCCCCAGCATTTT

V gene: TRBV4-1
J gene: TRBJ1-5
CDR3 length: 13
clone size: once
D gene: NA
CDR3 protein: CASSQGGQQPQHF
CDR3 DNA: TGCGCCAGCAGCCAAGGGGGCCAGCAGCCCCAGCATTTT

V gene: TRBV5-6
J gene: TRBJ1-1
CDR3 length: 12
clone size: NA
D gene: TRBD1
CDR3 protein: CASEQGQSEAFF
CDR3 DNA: TGTGCCAGCGAACAGGGGCAATCCGAAGCTTTCTTT

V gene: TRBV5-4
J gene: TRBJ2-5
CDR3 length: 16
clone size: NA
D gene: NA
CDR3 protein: CASSLAPGEPGETQYF
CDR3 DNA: TGTGCCAGCAGCTTGGCCCCGGGCGAACCGGGGGAGACCCAGTACTTC

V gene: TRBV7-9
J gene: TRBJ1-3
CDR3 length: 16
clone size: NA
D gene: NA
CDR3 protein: CASSTGTRESGNTIYF
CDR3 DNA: TGTGCCAGCAGCACCGGGACAAGAGAGTCTGGAAACACCATATATTTT

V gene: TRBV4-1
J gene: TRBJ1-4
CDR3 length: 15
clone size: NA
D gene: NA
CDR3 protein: CASSPGSTANEKLFF
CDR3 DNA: TGCGCCAGCAGCCCCGGGAGCACTGCAAATGAAAAACTGTTTTTT

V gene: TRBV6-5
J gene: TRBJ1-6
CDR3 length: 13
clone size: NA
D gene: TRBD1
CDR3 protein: CASITGVRSPLHF
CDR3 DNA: TGTGCCAGCATCACAGGGGTTAGGTCACCCCTCCACTTT

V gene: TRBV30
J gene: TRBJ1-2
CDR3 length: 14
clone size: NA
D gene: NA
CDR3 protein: CAWKPGTAVVGYTF
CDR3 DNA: TGTGCCTGGAAGCCCGGCACCGCGGTGGTGGGCTACACCTTC

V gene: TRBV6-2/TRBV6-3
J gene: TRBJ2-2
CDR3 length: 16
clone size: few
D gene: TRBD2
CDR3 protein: CASSYGTSGNTGELFF
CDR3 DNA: TGTGCCAGCAGTTACGGGACTAGCGGAAACACCGGGGAGCTGTTTTTT

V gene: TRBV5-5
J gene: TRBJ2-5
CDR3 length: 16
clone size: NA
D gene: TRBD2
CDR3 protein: CASSLLAGTSQETQYF
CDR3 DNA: TGTGCCAGCAGCTTACTAGCGGGGACCTCGCAAGAGACCCAGTACTTC

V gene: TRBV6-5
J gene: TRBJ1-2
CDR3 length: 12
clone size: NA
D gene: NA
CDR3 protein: CASSYSRDSYTF
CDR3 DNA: TGTGCCAGCAGTTACTCTCGGGACAGCTACACCTTC

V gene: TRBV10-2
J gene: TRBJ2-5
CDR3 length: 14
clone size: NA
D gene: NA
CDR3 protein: CASRDWQPQETQYF
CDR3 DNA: TGCGCCAGCCGGGACTGGCAGCCCCAAGAGACCCAGTACTTC

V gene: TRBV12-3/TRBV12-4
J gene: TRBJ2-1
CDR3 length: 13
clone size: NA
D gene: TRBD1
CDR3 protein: CASTLTGRNEQFF
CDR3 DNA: TGTGCCAGCACCCTGACAGGGCGGAATGAGCAGTTCTTC

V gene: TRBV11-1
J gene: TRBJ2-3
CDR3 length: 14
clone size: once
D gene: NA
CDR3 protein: CASSHRSVTDTQYF
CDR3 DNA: TGTGCCAGCAGCCACCGCAGTGTCACAGATACGCAGTATTTT

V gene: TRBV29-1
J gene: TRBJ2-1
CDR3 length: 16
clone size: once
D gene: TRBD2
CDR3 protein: CSVVGSSGVSYNEQFF
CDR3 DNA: TGCAGCGTTGTGGGGTCTAGCGGGGTATCCTACAATGAGCAGTTCTTC

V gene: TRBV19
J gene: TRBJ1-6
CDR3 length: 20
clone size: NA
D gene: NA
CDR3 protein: CASSIVGPALIGTYNSPLHF
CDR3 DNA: TGTGCCAGTAGTATAGTTGGGCCTGCCCTTATCGGCACCTATAATTCACCCCTCCACTTT

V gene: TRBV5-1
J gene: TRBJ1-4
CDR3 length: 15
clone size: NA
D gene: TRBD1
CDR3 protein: CASSSQGDRGEKLFF
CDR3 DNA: TGCGCCAGCAGCTCCCAAGGGGACAGGGGCGAAAAACTGTTTTTT

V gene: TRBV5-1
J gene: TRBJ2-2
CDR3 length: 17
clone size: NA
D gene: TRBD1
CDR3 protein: CASRKDRARDYTGELFF
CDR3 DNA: TGCGCCAGCAGGAAGGACAGGGCGAGAGATTACACCGGGGAGCTGTTTTTT

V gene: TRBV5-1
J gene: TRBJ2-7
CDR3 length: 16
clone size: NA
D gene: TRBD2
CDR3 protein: CASSLRTSGGAVEQYF
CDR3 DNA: TGCGCCAGCAGCCTACGGACTAGCGGGGGGGCGGTCGAGCAGTACTTC

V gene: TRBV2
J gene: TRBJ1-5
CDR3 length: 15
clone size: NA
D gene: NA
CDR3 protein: CASKGDRGSNQPQHF
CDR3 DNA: TGTGCCAGCAAGGGCGACCGGGGGAGCAATCAGCCCCAGCATTTT

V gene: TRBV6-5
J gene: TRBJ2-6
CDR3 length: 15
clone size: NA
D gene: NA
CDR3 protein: CASSYGTSGANVLTF
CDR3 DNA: TGTGCCAGCAGTTACGGGACATCTGGGGCCAACGTCCTGACTTTC

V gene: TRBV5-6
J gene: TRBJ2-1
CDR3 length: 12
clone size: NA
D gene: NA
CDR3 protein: CASSFLSVEQFF
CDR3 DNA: TGTGCCAGCAGCTTTCTAAGCGTTGAGCAGTTCTTC

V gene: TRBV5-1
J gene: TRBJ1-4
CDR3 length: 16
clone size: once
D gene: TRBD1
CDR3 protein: CASSRGGQVHNEKLFF
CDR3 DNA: TGCGCCAGCAGCAGGGGGGGACAGGTCCATAATGAAAAACTGTTTTTT

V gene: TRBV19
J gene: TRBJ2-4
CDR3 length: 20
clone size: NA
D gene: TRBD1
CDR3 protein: CASSASETGGSNLAKNIQYF
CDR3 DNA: TGTGCCAGTAGTGCCTCCGAGACAGGGGGTTCGAACCTAGCCAAAAACATTCAGTACTTC

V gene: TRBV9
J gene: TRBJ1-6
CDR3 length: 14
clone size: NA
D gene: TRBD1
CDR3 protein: CASSVSGGGSPLHF
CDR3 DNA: TGTGCCAGCAGCGTATCAGGGGGCGGTTCACCCCTCCACTTT

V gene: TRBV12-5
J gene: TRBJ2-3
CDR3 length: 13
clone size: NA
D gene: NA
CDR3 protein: CASGLVTADTQYF
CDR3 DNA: TGTGCTAGTGGTTTGGTTACTGCAGATACGCAGTATTTT

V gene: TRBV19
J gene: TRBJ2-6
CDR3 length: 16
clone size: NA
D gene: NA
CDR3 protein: CASREQGGSGANVLTF
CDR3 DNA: TGTGCCAGTAGGGAACAGGGCGGATCTGGGGCCAACGTCCTGACTTTC

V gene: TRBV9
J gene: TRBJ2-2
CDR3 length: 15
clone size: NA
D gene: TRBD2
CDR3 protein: CASSSSGASTGELFF
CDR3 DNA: TGTGCCAGCAGTTCTAGCGGGGCGAGCACCGGGGAGCTGTTTTTT

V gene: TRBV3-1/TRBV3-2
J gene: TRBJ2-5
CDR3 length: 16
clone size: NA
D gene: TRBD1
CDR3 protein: CASSQVGQGTRRDQYF
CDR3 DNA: TGTGCCAGCAGCCAAGTCGGACAGGGGACACGTCGGGACCAGTACTTC

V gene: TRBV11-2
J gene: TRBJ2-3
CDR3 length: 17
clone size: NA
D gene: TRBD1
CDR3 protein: CASSTRWSGGRLDTQYF
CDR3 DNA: TGTGCCAGCAGCACCAGATGGTCAGGGGGCAGATTAGATACGCAGTATTTT

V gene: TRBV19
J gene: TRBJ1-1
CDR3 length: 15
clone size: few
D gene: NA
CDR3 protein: CASILKTGFLTEAFF
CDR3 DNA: TGTGCCAGTATTCTTAAAACGGGTTTTCTGACTGAAGCTTTCTTT

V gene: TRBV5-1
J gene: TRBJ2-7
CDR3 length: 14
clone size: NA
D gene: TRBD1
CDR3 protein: CASSRGQGQYEQYF
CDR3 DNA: TGCGCCAGCAGCAGGGGACAGGGGCAGTACGAGCAGTACTTC

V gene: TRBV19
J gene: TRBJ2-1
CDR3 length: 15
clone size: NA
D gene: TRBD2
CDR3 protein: CASSEGASGGVGQFF
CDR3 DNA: TGTGCCAGTAGTGAGGGCGCTAGCGGGGGGGTAGGGCAGTTCTTC

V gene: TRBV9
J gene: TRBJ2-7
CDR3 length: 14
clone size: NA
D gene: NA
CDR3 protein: CASSEGPTPYEQYF
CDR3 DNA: TGTGCCAGCAGCGAGGGGCCAACCCCCTACGAGCAGTACTTC

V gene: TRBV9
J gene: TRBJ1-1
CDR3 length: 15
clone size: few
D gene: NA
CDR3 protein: CASSPRGFTTTEAFF
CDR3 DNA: TGTGCCAGCAGCCCCCGCGGTTTTACAACCACTGAAGCTTTCTTT

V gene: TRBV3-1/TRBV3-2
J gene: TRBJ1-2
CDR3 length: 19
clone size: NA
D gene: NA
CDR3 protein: CASSPINFPGQTYNYGYTF
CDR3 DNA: TGTGCCAGCAGCCCAATTAACTTCCCGGGACAAACGTATAACTATGGCTACACCTTC

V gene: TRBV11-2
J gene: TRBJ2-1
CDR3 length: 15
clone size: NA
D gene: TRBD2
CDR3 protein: CASSYLAGGPNEQFF
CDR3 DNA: TGTGCCAGCAGCTATCTAGCGGGGGGGCCCAATGAGCAGTTCTTC

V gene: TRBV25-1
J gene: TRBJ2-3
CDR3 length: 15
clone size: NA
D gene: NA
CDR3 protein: CASSDRGIRGDTQYF
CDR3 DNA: TGTGCCAGCAGTGACAGGGGTATTAGGGGAGATACGCAGTATTTT

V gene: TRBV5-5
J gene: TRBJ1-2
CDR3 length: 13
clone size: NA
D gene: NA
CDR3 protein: CASSADTTYGYTF
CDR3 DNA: TGTGCCAGCAGCGCGGACACCACCTATGGCTACACCTTC

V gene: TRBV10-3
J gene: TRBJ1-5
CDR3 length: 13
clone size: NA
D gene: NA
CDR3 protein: CAISEGGDQPQHF
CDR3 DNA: TGTGCCATCAGTGAAGGAGGGGATCAGCCCCAGCATTTT

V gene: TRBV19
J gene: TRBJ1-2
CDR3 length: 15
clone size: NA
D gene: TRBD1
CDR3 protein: CASTDRDDRYYGYTF
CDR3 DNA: TGTGCCAGCACGGACAGGGACGATCGTTACTATGGCTACACCTTC

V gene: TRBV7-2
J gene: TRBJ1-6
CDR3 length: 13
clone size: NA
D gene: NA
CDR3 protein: CASIQGLRSPLHF
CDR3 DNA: TGTGCCAGCATTCAGGGCTTACGATCACCCCTCCACTTT

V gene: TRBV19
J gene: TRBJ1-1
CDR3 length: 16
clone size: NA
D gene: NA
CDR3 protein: CASSPQPGLTNTEAFF
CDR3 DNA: TGTGCCAGTAGTCCGCAACCGGGACTGACGAACACTGAAGCTTTCTTT

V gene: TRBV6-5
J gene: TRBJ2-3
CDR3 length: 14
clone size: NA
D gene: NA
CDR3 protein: CASNPRGGIDTQYF
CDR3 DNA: TGTGCCAGCAACCCCCGGGGAGGAATAGATACGCAGTATTTT

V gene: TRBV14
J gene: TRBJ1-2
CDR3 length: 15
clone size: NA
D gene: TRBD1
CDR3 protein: CASSPTGGASYGYTF
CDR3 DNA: TGTGCCAGCAGCCCGACAGGGGGAGCTTCCTATGGCTACACCTTC

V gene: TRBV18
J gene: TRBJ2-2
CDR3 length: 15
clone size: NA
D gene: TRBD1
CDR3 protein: CASSAGTVNTGELFF
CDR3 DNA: TGTGCCAGCTCAGCCGGGACAGTTAACACCGGGGAGCTGTTTTTT

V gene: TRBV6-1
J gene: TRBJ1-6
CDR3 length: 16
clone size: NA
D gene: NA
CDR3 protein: CASSEDTSSYNSPLHF
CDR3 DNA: TGTGCCAGCAGTGAAGACACTAGCTCCTATAATTCACCCCTCCACTTT

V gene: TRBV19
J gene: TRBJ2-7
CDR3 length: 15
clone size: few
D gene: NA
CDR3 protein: CASSIVGDTTYEQYF
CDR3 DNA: TGTGCCAGTAGTATCGTCGGGGACACCACCTACGAGCAGTACTTC